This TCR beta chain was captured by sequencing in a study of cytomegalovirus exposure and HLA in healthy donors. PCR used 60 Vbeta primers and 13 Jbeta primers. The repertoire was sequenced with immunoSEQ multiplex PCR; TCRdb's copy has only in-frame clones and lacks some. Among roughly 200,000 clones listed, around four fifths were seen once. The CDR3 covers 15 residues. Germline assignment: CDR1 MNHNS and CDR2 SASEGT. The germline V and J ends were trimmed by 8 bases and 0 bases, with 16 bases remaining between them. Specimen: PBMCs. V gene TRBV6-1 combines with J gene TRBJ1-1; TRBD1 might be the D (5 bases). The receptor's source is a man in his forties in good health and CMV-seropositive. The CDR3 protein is CASVVTGLVNTEAFF. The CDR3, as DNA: TGTGCCAGCGTGGTCACAGGTTTGGTGAACACTGAAGCTTTCTTT.